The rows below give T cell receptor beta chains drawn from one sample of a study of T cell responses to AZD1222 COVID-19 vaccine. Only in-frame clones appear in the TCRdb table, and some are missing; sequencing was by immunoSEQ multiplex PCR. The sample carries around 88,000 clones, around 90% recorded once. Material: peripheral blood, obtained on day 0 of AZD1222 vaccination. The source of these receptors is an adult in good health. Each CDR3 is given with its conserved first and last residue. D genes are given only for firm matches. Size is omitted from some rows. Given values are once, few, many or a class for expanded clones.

CDR3: CASSFKRIEAFF
DNA: TGTGCCAGCAGCTTTAAGAGAATTGAAGCTTTCTTT
J: TRBJ1-1
size: -
D: -
V: TRBV7-9

CDR3: CSGRAAGGIFLVNEQFF
DNA: TGCAGCGGCAGGGCTGCGGGAGGGATCTTTTTAGTAAATGAGCAGTTCTTC
J: TRBJ2-1
size: -
D: TRBD2
V: TRBV29-1

CDR3: CASSPRGWEQYF
DNA: TGTGCCAGCAGCCCCCGAGGGTGGGAGCAGTACTTC
J: TRBJ2-7
size: once
D: -
V: TRBV11-2

CDR3: CASSYSPGIRTAFF
DNA: TGTGCCAGCAGTTACTCGCCCGGGATAAGGACAGCTTTCTTT
J: TRBJ1-1
size: -
D: -
V: TRBV6-2/TRBV6-3

CDR3: CASLLTGLNTEAFF
DNA: TGTGCCAGCCTTCTCACAGGGTTGAACACTGAAGCTTTCTTT
J: TRBJ1-1
size: -
D: -
V: TRBV6-5

CDR3: CASSVGPSVTGELFF
DNA: TGTGCCAGCAGCGTGGGTCCTAGTGTCACCGGGGAGCTGTTTTTT
J: TRBJ2-2
size: -
D: -
V: TRBV9

CDR3: CASSSGQEGDEQYF
DNA: TGCGCCAGCAGCTCGGGACAAGAGGGGGACGAGCAGTACTTC
J: TRBJ2-7
size: few
D: -
V: TRBV5-1

CDR3: CASRDRNYGYTF
DNA: TGTGCCAGCAGGGACAGAAACTATGGCTACACCTTC
J: TRBJ1-2
size: -
D: -
V: TRBV27

CDR3: CASSSPFTRYNQQFF
DNA: TGTGCCAGCAGCTCCCCATTTACTAGGTACAATCAGCAGTTCTTC
J: TRBJ2-1
size: once
D: -
V: TRBV7-6

CDR3: CATSRDGGRGGSFYEQYF
DNA: TGTGCCACCAGCAGAGATGGGGGCAGGGGAGGGTCCTTCTACGAGCAGTACTTC
J: TRBJ2-7
size: -
D: -
V: TRBV15

CDR3: CASSVGGETVNTGELFF
DNA: TGTGCCAGCAGCGTAGGGGGAGAGACAGTGAACACCGGGGAGCTGTTTTTT
J: TRBJ2-2
size: -
D: -
V: TRBV9

CDR3: CASSLVWTSFGKTQYF
DNA: TGTGCCAGCAGTTTAGTCTGGACTAGCTTCGGAAAGACCCAGTACTTC
J: TRBJ2-5
size: -
D: TRBD2
V: TRBV27

CDR3: CASSLGTEAFF
DNA: TGTGCCAGCAGTTTGGGTACTGAAGCTTTCTTT
J: TRBJ1-1
size: -
D: -
V: TRBV6-2/TRBV6-3